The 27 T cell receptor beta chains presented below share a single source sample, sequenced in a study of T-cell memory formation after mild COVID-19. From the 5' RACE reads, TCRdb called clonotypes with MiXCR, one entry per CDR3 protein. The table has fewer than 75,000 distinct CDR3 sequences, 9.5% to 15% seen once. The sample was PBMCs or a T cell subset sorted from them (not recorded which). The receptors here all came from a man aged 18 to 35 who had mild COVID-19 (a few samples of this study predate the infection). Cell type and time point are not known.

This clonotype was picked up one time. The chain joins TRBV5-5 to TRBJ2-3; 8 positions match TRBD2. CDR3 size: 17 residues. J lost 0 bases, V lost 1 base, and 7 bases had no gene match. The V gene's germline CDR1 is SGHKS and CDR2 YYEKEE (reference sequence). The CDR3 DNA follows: TGTGCCAGCAGCTTGCAAGCGGGGGCTGTGAGCACAGATACGCAGTATTTT. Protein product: CASSLQAGAVSTDTQYF.

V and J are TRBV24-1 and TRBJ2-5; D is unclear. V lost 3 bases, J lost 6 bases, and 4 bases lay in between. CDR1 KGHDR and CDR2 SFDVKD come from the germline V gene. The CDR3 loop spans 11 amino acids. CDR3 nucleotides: TGTGCCACCAGTGATATGAAGACCCAGTACTTC. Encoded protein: CATSDMKTQYF.

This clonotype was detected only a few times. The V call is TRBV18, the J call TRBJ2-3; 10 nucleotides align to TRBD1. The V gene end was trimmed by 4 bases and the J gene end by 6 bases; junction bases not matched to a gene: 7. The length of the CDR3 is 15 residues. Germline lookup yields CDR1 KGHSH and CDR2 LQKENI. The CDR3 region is CASSRSTGGADTQYF. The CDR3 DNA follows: TGTGCCAGCTCACGTTCGACAGGGGGCGCGGATACGCAGTATTTT.

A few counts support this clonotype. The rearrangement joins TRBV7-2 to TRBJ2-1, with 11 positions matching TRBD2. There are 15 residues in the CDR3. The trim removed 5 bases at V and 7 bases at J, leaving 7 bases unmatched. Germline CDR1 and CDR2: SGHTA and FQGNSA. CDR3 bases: TGTGCCAGCAGCGATAGCGGGGGGGCGGATAATGAGCAGTTCTTC. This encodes CASSDSGGADNEQFF.

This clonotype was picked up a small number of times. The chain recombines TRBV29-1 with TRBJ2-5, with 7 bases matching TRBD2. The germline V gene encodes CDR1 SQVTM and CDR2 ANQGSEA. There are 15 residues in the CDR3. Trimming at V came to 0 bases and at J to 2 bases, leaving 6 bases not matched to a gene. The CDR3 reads CSVEDGRGDQETQYF. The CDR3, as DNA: TGCAGCGTTGAAGATGGGAGGGGCGATCAAGAGACCCAGTACTTC.

The CDR3: CATSDWTNTGELFF. The CDR3 coding sequence is TGTGCCACCAGTGATTGGACGAACACCGGGGAGCTGTTTTTT. The chain couples TRBV24-1 to TRBJ2-2; D is ambiguous. V lost 2 bases to trimming and J lost 0 bases, with 3 bases between them. Germline CDR1 reads KGHDR; CDR2 reads SFDVKD. The CDR3 has 14 amino acids.

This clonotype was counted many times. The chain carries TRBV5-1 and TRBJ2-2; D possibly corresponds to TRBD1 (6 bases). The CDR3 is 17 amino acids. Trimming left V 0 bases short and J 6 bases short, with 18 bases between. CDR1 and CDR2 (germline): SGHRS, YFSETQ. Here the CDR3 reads CASSLDRVGRTSGELFF. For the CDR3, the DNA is TGCGCCAGCAGCTTGGACAGGGTCGGTAGGACATCCGGGGAGCTGTTTTTT.

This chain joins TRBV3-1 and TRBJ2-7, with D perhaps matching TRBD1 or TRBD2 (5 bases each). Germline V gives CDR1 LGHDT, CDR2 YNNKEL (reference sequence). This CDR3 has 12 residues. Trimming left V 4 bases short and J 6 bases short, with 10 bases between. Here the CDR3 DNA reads TGTGCCAGCAGCCGCAGGGACCGCGAGCAGTACTTC. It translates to CASSRRDREQYF.

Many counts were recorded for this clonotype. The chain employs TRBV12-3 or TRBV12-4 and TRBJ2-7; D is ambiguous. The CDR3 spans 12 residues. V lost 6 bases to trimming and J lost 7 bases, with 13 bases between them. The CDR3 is CASSLDLGEQYF. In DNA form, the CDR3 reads TGTGCCAGCAGCCTCGACCTGGGGGAGCAGTACTTC.

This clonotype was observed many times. CDR3 sequence reads: CASLNSGGRTQYF. CDR3 nucleotide sequence: TGTGCCAGCCTGAATAGCGGGGGGAGGACCCAGTACTTC. The V call is TRBV7-9, the J call TRBJ2-5, with TRBD2 matching over 10 bases. V shed 8 bases and J 7 bases; nucleotides not matched to a gene: 7. In germline, CDR1 is SEHNR, CDR2 FQNEAQ (reference sequence). The CDR3 spans 13 residues.

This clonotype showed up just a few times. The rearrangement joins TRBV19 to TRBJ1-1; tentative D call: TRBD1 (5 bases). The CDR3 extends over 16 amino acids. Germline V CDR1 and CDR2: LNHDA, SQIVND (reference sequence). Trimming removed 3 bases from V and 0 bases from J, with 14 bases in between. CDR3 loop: CASSMEGPYVNTEAFF. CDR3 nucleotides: TGTGCCAGTAGTATGGAGGGGCCATACGTGAACACTGAAGCTTTCTTT. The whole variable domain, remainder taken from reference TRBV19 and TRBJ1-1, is DGGITQSPKYLFRKEGQNVTLSCEQNLNHDAMYWYRQDPGQGLRLIYYSQIVNDFQKGDIAEGYSVSREKKESFPLTVTSAQKNPTAFYLCASSMEGPYVNTEAFFGQGTRLTVV.

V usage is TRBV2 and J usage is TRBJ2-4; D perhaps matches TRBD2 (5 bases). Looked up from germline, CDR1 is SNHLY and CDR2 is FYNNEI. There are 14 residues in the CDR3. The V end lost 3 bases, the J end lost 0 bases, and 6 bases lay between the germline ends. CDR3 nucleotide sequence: TGTGCCAGCAGTGACGGACTAGCCAAAAACATTCAGTACTTC. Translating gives CASSDGLAKNIQYF.

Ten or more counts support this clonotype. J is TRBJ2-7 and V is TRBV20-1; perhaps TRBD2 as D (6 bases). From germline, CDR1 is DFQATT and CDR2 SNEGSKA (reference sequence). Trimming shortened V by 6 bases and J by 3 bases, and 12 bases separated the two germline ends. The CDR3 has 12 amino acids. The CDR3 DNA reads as TGCAGTGCCCGCGGGGATTTCTACGAGCAGTACGTC. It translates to CSARGDFYEQYV.

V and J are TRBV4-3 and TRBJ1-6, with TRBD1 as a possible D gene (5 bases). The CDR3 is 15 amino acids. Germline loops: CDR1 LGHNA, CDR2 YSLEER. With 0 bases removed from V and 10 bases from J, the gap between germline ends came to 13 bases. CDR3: CASSQDKGLGSPLHF. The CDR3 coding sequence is TGCGCCAGCAGCCAAGATAAGGGGCTAGGGTCACCCCTCCACTTT.

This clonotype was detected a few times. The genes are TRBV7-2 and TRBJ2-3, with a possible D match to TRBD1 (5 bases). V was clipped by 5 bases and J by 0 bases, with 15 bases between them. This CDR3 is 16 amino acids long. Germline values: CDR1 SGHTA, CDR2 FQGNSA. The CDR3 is CASSRITGSSTDTQYF. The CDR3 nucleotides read TGTGCCAGCAGCCGAATAACAGGTTCTAGCACAGATACGCAGTATTTT.

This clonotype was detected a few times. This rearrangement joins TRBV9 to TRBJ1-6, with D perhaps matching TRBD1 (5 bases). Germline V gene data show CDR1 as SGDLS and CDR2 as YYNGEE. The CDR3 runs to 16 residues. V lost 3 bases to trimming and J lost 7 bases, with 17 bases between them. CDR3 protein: CASSARLEGWNSPLHF. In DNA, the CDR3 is TGTGCCAGCAGCGCGAGGCTGGAGGGGTGGAATTCACCCCTCCACTTT.

CDR3 coding DNA: TGCGCCAGCAGCCAACCAGGGGGCTTTGTTTACGTC. Translation gives CASSQPGGFVYV. The genes are TRBV4-1 and TRBJ2-7; 8 nucleotides agree with TRBD1. The V segment lost 2 bases and the J segment 13 bases; nucleotides outside the gene matches: 7. The germline CDR1 and CDR2 sequences are MGHRA and YSYEKL. The CDR3 length is 12 residues.

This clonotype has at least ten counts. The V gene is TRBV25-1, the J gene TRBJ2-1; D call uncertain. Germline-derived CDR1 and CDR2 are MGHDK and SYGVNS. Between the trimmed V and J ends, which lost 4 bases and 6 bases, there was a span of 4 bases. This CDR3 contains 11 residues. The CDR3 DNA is TGTGCCAGCAGTGGGGCCAATGAGCAGTTCTTC. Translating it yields CASSGANEQFF.

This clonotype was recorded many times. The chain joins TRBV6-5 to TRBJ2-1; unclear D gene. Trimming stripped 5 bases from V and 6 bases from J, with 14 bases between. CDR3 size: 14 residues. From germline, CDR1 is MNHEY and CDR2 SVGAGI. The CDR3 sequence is CASSLATPVNEQFF. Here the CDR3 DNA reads TGTGCCAGCAGTCTCGCTACCCCTGTCAATGAGCAGTTCTTC.

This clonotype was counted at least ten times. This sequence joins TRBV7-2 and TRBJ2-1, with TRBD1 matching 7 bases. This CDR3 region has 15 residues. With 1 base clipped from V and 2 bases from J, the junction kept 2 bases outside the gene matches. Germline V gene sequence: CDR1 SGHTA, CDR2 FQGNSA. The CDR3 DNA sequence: TGTGCCAGCAGCTTAGGACAGGGAGCCTACAATGAGCAGTTCTTC. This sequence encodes CASSLGQGAYNEQFF.

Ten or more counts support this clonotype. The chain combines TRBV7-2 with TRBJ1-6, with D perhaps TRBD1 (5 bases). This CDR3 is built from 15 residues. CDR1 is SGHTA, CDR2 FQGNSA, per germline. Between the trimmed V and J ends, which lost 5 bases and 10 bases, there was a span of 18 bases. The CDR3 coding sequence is TGTGCCAGCAGCCTAGGACCAGGGCAGGGATCACCCCTCCACTTT. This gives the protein CASSLGPGQGSPLHF. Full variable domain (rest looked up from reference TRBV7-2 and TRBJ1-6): GAGVSQSPSNKVTEKGKDVELRCDPISGHTALYWYRQSLGQGLEFLIYFQGNSAPDKSGLPSDRFSAERTGGSVSTLTIQRTQQEDSAVYLCASSLGPGQGSPLHFGNGTRLTVT.

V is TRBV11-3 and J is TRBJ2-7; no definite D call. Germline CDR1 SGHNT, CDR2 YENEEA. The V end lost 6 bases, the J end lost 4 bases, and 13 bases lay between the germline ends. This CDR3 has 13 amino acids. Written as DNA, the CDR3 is TGTGCCAGCAGTTCGACATTGGGTTACGAGCAGTACTTC. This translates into CASSSTLGYEQYF.

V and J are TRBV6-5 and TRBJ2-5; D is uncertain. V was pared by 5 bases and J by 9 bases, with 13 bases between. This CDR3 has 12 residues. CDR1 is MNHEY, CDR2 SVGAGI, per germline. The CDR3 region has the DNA TGTGCCAGCAGTCCCCCCCATGGGGCCCAGTACTTC. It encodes CASSPPHGAQYF.

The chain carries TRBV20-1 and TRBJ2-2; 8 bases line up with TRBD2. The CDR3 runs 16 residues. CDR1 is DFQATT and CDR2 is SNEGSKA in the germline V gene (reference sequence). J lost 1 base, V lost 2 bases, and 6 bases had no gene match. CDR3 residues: CSARQRRGVNTGELFF. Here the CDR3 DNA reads TGCAGTGCTAGACAGAGGCGGGGGGTGAACACCGGGGAGCTGTTTTTT.

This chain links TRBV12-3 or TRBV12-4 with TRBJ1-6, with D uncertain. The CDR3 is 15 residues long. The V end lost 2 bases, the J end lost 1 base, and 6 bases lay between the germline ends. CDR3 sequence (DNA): TGTGCCAGCAGTTTAAGGGTTTCCTATAATTCACCCCTCCACTTT. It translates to CASSLRVSYNSPLHF.

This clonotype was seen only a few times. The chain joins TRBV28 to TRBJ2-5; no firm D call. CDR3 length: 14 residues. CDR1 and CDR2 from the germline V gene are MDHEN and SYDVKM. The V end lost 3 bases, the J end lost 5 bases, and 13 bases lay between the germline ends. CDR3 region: CASSFSWAPETQYF. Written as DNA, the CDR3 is TGTGCCAGCAGTTTTTCTTGGGCTCCGGAGACCCAGTACTTC.

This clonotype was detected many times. DNA for the CDR3: TGTGCCAGCAAACTGTACAATCAGCCCCAGCATTTT. As protein: CASKLYNQPQHF. This rearrangement joins TRBV2 to TRBJ1-5; D not certain. Germline assignment: CDR1 SNHLY and CDR2 FYNNEI. V was trimmed by 7 bases and J by 3 bases, leaving 7 bases between them. The CDR3 is 12 residues long.